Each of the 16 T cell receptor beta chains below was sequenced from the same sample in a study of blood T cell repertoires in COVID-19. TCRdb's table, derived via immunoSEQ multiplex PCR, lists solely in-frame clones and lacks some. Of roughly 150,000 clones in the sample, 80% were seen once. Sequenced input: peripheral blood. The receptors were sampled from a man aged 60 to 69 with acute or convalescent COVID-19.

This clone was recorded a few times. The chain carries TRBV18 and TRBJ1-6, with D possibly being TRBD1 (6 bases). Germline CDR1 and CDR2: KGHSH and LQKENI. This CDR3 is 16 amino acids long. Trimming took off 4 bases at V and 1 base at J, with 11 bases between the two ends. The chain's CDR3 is CASSQTGTSYNSPLHF. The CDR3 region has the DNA TGTGCCAGCTCACAAACCGGGACATCCTATAATTCACCCCTCCACTTT.

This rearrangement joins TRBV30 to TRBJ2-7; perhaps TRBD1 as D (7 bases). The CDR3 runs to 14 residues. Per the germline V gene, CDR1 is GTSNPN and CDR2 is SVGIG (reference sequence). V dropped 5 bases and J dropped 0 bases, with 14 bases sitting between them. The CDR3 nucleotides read TGTGCCTGGGCCCGGAGGGGGCCCTCCTACGAGCAGTACTTC. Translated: CAWARRGPSYEQYF.

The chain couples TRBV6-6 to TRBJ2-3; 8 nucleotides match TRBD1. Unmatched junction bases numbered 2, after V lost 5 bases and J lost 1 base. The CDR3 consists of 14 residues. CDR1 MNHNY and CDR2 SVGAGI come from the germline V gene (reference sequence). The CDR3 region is CASSGQGGTDTQYF. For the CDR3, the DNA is TGTGCCAGCAGTGGACAGGGAGGCACAGATACGCAGTATTTT.

The CDR3 loop is CASSRGQQETQYF. The CDR3 bases are TGTGCCAGCAGCCGCGGCCAACAAGAGACCCAGTACTTC. The chain carries TRBV7-3 and TRBJ2-5; D is unclear. Germline assignment: CDR1 SGHTA and CDR2 FQGTGA. The CDR3 loop spans 13 amino acids. The ends were cut back, 5 bases at V and 2 bases at J, with 9 bases in the middle. Full variable domain (missing parts from reference TRBV7-3 and TRBJ2-5): GAGVSQTPSNKVTEKGKYVELRCDPISGHTALYWYRQSLGQGPEFLIYFQGTGAADDSGLPNDRFFAVRPEGSVSTLKIQRTERGDSAVYLCASSRGQQETQYFGPGTRLLVL.

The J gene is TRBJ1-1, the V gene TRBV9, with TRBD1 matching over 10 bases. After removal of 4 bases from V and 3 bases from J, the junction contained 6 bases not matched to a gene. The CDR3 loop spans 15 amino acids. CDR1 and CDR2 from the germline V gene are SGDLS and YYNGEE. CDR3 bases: TGTGCCAGCAGCCCTGGGACAGGGGTGGACACTGAAGCTTTCTTT. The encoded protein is CASSPGTGVDTEAFF. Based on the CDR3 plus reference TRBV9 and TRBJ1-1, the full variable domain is DSGVTQTPKHLITATGQRVTLRCSPRSGDLSVYWYQQSLDQGLQFLIQYYNGEERAKGNILERFSAQQFPDLHSELNLSSLELGDSALYFCASSPGTGVDTEAFFGQGTRLTVV.

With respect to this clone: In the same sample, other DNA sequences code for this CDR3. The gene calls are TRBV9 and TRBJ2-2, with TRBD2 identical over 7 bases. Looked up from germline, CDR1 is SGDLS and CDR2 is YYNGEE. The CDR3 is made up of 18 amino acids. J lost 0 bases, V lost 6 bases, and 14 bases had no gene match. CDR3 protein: CASTARVLAGANTGELFF. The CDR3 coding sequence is TGTGCCAGCACCGCCAGGGTCCTGGCGGGAGCGAACACCGGGGAGCTGTTTTTT.

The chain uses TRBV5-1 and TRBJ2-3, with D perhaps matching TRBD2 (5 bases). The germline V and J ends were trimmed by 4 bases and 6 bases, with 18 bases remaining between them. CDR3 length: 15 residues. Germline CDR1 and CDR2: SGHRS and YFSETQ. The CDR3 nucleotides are TGCGCCAGCAGCGAAGAGGACGGGGTTGGGGATACGCAGTATTTT. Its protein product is CASSEEDGVGDTQYF.

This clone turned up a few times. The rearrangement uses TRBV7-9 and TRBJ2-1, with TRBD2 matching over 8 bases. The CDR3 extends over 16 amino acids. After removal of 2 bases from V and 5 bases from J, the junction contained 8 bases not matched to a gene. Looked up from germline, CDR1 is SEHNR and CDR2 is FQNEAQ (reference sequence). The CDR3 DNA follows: TGTGCCAGCAGCTTATGGGGTAGCGGGGCGCACAATGAGCAGTTCTTC. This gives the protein CASSLWGSGAHNEQFF.

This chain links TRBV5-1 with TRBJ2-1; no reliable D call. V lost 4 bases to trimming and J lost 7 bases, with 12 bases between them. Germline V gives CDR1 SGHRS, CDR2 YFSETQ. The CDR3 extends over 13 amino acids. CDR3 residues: CASSPLSGNEQFF. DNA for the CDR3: TGCGCCAGCAGCCCCCTTTCAGGTAATGAGCAGTTCTTC.

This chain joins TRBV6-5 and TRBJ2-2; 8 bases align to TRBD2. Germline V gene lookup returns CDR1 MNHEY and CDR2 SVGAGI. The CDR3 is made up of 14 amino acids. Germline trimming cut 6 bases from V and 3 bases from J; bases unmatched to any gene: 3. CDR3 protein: CASRSGGYTGELFF. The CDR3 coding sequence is TGTGCCAGCAGATCGGGAGGGTACACCGGGGAGCTGTTTTTT.

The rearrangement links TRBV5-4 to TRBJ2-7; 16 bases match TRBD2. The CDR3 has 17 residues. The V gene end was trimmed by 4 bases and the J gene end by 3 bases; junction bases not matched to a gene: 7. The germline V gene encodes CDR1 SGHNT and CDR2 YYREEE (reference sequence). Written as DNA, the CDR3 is TGTGCCAGCAGCGGGACTAGCGGGGGGGCCGGAATCTACGAGCAGTACTTC. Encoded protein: CASSGTSGGAGIYEQYF. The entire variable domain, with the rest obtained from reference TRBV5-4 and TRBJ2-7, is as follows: ETGVTQSPTHLIKTRGQQVTLRCSSQSGHNTVSWYQQALGQGPQFIFQYYREEENGRGNFPPRFSGLQFPNYSSELNVNALELDDSALYLCASSGTSGGAGIYEQYFGPGTRLTVT.

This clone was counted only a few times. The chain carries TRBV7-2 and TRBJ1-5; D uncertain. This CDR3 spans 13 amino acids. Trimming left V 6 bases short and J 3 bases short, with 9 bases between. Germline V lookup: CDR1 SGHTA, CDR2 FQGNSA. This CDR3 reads CASSRNFNQPQHF. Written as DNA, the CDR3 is TGTGCCAGCAGTCGTAACTTCAATCAGCCCCAGCATTTT.

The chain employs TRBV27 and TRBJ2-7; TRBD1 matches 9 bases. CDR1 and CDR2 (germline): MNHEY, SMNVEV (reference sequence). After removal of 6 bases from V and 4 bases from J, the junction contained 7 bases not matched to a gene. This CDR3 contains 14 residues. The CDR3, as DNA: TGTGCCAGCAGCTGGGGACAGGGACTATACGAGCAGTACTTC. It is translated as CASSWGQGLYEQYF.

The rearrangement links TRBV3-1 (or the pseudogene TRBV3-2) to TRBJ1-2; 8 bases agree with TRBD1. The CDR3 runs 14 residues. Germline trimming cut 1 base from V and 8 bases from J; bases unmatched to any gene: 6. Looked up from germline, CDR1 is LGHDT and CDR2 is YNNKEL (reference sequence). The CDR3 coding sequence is TGTGCCAGCAGCCAAGGCAGGGGGCAAGGAGGCTACACCTTC. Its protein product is CASSQGRGQGGYTF.

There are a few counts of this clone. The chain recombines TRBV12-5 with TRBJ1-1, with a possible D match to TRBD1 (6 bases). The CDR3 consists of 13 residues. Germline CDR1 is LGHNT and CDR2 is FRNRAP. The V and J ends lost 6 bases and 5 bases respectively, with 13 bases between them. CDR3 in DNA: TGTGCTAGTGGCCACTCCGACAGGACTGAAGCTTTCTTT. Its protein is CASGHSDRTEAFF.

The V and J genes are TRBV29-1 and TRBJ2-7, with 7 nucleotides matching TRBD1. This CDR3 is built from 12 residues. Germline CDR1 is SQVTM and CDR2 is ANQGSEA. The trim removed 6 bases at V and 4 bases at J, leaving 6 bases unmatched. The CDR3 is CSVVGQTYEQYF. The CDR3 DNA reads TGCAGCGTCGTGGGACAGACATACGAGCAGTACTTC.